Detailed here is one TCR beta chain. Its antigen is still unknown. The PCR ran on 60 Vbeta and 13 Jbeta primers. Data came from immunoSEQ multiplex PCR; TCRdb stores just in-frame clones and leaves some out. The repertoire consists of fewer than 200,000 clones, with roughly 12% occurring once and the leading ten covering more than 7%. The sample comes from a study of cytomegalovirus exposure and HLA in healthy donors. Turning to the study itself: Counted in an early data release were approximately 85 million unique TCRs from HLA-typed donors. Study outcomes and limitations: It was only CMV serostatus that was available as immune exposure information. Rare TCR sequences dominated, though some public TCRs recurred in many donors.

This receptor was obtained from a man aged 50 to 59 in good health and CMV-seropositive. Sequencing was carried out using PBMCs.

CDR3 bases: TGTGCCAGCAGCTCGGGGAGCCACTCTAGCACAGATACGCAGTATTTT. Its protein is CASSSGSHSSTDTQYF. The chain uses TRBV11-2 and TRBJ2-3, with D maybe TRBD2 (5 bases). The CDR3 has 16 residues. Germline CDR1 and CDR2: SGHAT and FQNNGV. The ends were cut back, 4 bases at V and 0 bases at J, with 14 bases in the middle.